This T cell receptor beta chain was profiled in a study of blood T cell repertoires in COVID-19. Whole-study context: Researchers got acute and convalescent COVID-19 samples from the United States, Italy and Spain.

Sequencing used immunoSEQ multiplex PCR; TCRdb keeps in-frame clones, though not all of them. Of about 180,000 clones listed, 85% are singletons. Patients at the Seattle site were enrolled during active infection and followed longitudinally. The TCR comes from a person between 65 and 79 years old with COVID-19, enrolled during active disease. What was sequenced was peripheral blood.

CDR3 sequence (DNA): TGTGCTAGTGGCCTAAACCCCAAAGCGGGGGAGGGCAATGAGCAGTTCTTC. Protein sequence: CASGLNPKAGEGNEQFF. J is TRBJ2-1 and V is TRBV12-5, with TRBD2 matching over 8 bases. The CDR3 contains 17 residues. The trim removed 6 bases at V and 6 bases at J, leaving 16 bases unmatched. Germline assignment: CDR1 LGHNT and CDR2 FRNRAP.